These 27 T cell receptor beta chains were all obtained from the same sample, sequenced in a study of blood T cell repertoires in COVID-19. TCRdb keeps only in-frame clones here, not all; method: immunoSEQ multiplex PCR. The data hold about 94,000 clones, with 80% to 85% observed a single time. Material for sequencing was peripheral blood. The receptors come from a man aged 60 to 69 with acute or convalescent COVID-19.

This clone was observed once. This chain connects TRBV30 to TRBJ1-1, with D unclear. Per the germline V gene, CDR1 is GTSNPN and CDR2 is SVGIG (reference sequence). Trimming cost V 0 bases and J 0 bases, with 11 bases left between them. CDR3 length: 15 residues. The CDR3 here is CAWSVQGRLNTEAFF. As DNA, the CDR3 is TGTGCCTGGAGTGTACAAGGCAGGTTGAACACTGAAGCTTTCTTT.

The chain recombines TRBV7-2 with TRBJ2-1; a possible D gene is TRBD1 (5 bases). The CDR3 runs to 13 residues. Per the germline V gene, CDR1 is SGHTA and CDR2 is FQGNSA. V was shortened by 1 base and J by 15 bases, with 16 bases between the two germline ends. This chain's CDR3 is CASSLGTTPDRFF. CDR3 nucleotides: TGTGCCAGCAGCTTAGGGACAACACCCGACAGGTTCTTC.

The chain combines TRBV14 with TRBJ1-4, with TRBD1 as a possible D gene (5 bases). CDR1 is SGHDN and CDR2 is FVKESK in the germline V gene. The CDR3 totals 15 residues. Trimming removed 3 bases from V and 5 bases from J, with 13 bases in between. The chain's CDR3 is CASSQFGGENEKLFF. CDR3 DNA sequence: TGTGCCAGCAGCCAGTTCGGGGGAGAGAATGAAAAACTGTTTTTT.

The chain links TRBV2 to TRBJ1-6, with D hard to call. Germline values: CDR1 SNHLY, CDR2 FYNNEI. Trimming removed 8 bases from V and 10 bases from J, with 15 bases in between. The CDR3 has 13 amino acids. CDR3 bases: TGTGCCAGCGGTGCCGCCGAGGAGTCACCCCTCCACTTT. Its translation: CASGAAEESPLHF.

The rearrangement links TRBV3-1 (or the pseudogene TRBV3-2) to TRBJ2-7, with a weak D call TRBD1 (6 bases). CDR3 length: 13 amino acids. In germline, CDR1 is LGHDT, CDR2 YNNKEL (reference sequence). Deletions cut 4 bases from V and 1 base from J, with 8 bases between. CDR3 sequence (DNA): TGTGCCAGCAGCCCACAGGGATCCTACGAGCAGTACTTC. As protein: CASSPQGSYEQYF.

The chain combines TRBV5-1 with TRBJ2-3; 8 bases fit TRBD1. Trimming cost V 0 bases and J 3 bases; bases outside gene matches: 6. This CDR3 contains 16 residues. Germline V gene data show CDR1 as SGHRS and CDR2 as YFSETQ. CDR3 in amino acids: CASSLGAGGDTDTQYF. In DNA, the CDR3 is TGCGCCAGCAGCTTGGGGGCAGGGGGCGATACAGATACGCAGTATTTT.

The CDR3 loop reads CASSYSGQGAYEQYF. CDR3 bases: TGTGCCAGCAGCTATAGTGGACAGGGGGCCTACGAGCAGTACTTC. The J gene is TRBJ2-7, the V gene TRBV7-3; 10 nucleotides line up with TRBD1. With 4 bases clipped from V and 2 bases from J, the junction kept 5 bases outside the gene matches. The CDR3 has 15 residues. Germline lookup yields CDR1 SGHTA and CDR2 FQGTGA.

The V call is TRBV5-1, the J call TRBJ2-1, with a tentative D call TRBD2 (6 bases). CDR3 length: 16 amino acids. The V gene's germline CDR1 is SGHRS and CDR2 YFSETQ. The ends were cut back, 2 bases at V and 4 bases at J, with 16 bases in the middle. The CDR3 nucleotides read TGCGCCAGCAGCTTAACTTCGGGGAGCGGGTACAATGAGCAGTTCTTC. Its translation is CASSLTSGSGYNEQFF.

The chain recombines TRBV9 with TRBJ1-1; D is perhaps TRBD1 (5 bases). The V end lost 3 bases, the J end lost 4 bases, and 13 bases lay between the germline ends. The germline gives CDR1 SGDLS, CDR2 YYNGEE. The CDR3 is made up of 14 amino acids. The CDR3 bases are TGTGCCAGCAGCGCGCAGGGAAGGGGCACTGAAGCTTTCTTT. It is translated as CASSAQGRGTEAFF. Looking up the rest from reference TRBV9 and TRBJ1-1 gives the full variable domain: DSGVTQTPKHLITATGQRVTLRCSPRSGDLSVYWYQQSLDQGLQFLIQYYNGEERAKGNILERFSAQQFPDLHSELNLSSLELGDSALYFCASSAQGRGTEAFFGQGTRLTVV.

This chain's CDR3 is CASSSRTGKNEQYF. As DNA, the CDR3 is TGTGCCAGCAGCTCAAGGACAGGGAAAAACGAGCAGTACTTC. The V gene is TRBV13, the J gene TRBJ2-7; TRBD1 aligns across 8 bases. The CDR3 runs to 14 residues. Germline V gene lookup returns CDR1 PRHDT and CDR2 FYEKMQ (reference sequence). V lost 4 bases, J lost 5 bases, and 7 bases stayed unmatched.

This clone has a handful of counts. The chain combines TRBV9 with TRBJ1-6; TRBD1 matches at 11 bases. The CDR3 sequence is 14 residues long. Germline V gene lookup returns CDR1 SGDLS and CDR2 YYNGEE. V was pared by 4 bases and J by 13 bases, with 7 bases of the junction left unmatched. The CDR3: CASSPGQGDTPLHF. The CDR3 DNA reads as TGTGCCAGCAGCCCGGGACAGGGGGATACTCCCCTCCACTTT.

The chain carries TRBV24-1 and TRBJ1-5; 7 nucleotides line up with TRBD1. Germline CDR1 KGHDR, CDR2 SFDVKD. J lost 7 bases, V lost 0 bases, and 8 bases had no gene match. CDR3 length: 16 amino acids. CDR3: CATSDLPGTVKQPQHF. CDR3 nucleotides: TGTGCCACCAGTGATTTGCCCGGGACAGTAAAACAGCCCCAGCATTTT.

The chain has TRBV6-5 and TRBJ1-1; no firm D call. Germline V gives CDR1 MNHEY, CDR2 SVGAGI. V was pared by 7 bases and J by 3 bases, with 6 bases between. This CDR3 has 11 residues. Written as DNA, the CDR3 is TGTGCCAGCACTTTCCACACTGAAGCTTTCTTT. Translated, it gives CASTFHTEAFF.

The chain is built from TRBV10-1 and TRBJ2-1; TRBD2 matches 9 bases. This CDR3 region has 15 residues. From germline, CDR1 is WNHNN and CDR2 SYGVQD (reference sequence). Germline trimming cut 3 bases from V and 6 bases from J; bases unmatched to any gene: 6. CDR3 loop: CASSDGGGAGNEQFF. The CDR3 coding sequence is TGCGCCAGCAGTGACGGCGGGGGGGCCGGCAATGAGCAGTTCTTC.

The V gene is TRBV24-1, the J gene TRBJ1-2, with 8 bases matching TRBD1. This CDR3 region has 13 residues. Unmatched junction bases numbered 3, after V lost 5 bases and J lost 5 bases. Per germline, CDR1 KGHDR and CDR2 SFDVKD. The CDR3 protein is CATSGDRGYGYTF. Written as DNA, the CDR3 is TGTGCCACCAGTGGTGACAGGGGATATGGCTACACCTTC.

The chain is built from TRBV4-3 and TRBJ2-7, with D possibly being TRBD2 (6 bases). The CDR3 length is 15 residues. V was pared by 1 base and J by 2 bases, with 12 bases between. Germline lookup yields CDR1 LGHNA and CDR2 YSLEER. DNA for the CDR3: TGCGCCAGCAGCCAAGCGGCGGGGACCGCCTACGAGCAGTACTTC. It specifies CASSQAAGTAYEQYF.

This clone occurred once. CDR3 nucleotide sequence: TGTGCCAGCAGCGAGCGGGGGCCCTCCTACAATGAGCAGTTCTTC. Residues: CASSERGPSYNEQFF. This chain links TRBV9 with TRBJ2-1; 8 nucleotides match TRBD2. J was trimmed by 0 bases and V by 3 bases; bases with no gene match: 2. From germline, CDR1 is SGDLS and CDR2 YYNGEE. The CDR3 runs 15 residues.

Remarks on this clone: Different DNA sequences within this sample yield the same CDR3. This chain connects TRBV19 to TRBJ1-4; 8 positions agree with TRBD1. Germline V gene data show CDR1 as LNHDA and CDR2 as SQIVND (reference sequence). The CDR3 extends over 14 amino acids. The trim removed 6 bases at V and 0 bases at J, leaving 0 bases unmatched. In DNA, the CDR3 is TGTGCCAGTAGACAGGGGGCAACTAATGAAAAACTGTTTTTT. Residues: CASRQGATNEKLFF.

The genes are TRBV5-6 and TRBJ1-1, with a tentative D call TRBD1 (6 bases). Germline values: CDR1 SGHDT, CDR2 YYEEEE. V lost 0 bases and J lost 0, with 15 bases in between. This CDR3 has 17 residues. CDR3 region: CASSLGRQGLMNTEAFF. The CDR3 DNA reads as TGTGCCAGCAGCTTGGGGAGGCAGGGGTTAATGAACACTGAAGCTTTCTTT.

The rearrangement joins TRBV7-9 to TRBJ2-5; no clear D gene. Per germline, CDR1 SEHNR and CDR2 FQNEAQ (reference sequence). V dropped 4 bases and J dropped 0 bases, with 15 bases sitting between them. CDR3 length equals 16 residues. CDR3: CASSSRIITYQETQYF. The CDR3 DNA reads TGTGCCAGCAGCTCGAGAATAATTACCTACCAAGAGACCCAGTACTTC.

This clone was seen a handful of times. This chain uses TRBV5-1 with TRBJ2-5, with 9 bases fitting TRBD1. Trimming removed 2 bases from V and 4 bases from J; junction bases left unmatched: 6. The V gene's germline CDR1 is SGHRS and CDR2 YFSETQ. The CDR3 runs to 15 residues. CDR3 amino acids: CASSFLGTGIETQYF. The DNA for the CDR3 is TGCGCCAGCAGCTTCCTTGGGACAGGGATAGAGACCCAGTACTTC.

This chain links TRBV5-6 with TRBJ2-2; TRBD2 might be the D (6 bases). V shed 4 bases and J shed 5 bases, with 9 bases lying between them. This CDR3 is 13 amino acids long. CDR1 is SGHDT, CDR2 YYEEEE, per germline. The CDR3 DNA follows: TGTGCCAGCAGCATGGGACTTACCGGGGAGCTGTTTTTT. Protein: CASSMGLTGELFF.

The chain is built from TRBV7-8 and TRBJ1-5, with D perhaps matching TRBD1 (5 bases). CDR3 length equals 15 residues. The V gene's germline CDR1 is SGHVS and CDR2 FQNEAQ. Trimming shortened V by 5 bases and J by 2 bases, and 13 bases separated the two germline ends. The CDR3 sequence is CASSRQGMGNQPQHF. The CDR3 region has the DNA TGTGCCAGCAGCCGTCAGGGAATGGGCAATCAGCCCCAGCATTTT.

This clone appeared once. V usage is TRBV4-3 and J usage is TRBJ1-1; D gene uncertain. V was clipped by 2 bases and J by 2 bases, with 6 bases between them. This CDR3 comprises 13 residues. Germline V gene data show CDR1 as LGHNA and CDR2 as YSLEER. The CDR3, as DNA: TGCGCCAGCAGCCAAACAGTAAACACTGAAGCTTTCTTT. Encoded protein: CASSQTVNTEAFF.

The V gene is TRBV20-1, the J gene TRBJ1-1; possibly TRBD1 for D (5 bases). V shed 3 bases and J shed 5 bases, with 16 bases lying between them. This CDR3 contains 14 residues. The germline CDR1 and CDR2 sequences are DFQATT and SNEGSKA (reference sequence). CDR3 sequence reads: CSASLGASRTEAFF. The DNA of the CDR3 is TGCAGTGCTAGTTTAGGGGCTTCCCGAACTGAAGCTTTCTTT.

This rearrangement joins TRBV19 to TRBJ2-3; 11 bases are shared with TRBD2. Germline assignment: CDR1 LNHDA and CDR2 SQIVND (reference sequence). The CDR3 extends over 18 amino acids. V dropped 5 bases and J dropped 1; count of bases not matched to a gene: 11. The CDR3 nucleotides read TGTGCCAGTAGTCTCTTAGCGGGGGGGCCGGTCGGCACAGATACGCAGTATTTT. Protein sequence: CASSLLAGGPVGTDTQYF. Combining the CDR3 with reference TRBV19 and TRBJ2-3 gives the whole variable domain DGGITQSPKYLFRKEGQNVTLSCEQNLNHDAMYWYRQDPGQGLRLIYYSQIVNDFQKGDIAEGYSVSREKKESFPLTVTSAQKNPTAFYLCASSLLAGGPVGTDTQYFGPGTRLTVL.

The chain's CDR3 is CASRPSRGQGTYGYTF. The CDR3 coding sequence is TGTGCCAGTAGGCCCTCCCGGGGACAGGGAACTTATGGCTACACCTTC. This sequence joins TRBV19 and TRBJ1-2; TRBD1 agrees at 9 bases. CDR1 and CDR2 from the germline V gene are LNHDA and SQIVND (reference sequence). The CDR3 spans 16 residues. The J segment lost 5 bases and the V segment lost 6 bases, leaving 13 bases of the junction unmatched.